The 10 T cell receptor beta chains presented below share a single source sample, sequenced in a study of blood T cell repertoires in COVID-19. Profiling relied on immunoSEQ multiplex PCR, and the TCRdb table lists in-frame clones only, not all of them. The sample lists 160,000 or so clones, around 85% occurring once. The specimen was peripheral blood. These receptors originate from a woman aged 65 to 85 with acute or convalescent COVID-19.

V and J are TRBV4-1 and TRBJ1-2; 8 bases match TRBD1. The CDR3 extends over 17 amino acids. V lost 3 bases and J lost 8; bases outside the gene matches: 17. Germline lookup yields CDR1 MGHRA and CDR2 YSYEKL. CDR3 residues: CASSHEGDRGRLGGYTF. For the CDR3, the DNA is TGCGCCAGCAGCCATGAAGGAGACAGGGGACGCCTCGGAGGCTACACCTTC.

This clone is a singleton in its sample. The chain recombines TRBV5-6 with TRBJ2-4; D is possibly TRBD1 (7 bases). This CDR3 is built from 15 residues. CDR1 and CDR2 from the germline V gene are SGHDT and YYEEEE. With 4 bases removed from V and 10 bases from J, the gap between germline ends came to 21 bases. The CDR3 sequence is CASSLQGGVVGIQYF. CDR3 DNA sequence: TGTGCCAGCAGCCTTCAGGGGGGAGTAGTGGGAATTCAGTACTTC.

V and J are TRBV6-5 and TRBJ1-2, with 9 nucleotides matching TRBD1. CDR3 length: 15 residues. V dropped 2 bases and J dropped 2; count of bases not matched to a gene: 3. Germline V gene sequence: CDR1 MNHEY, CDR2 SVGAGI. Here the CDR3 DNA reads TGTGCCAGCAGTTACGGGGACAGGGAAAACTATGGCTACACCTTC. This sequence encodes CASSYGDRENYGYTF.

V usage is TRBV20-1 and J usage is TRBJ1-6; 10 bases agree with TRBD1. V was clipped by 3 bases and J by 1 base; unmatched bases: 6. CDR3 length: 17 amino acids. In germline, CDR1 is DFQATT, CDR2 SNEGSKA (reference sequence). In nucleotides, the CDR3 is TGCAGTGCTAGTGAATGGGACAGGGGATCCTATAATTCACCCCTCCACTTT. Translation: CSASEWDRGSYNSPLHF.

This chain connects TRBV4-3 to TRBJ2-3; the D is unclear. V was pared by 0 bases and J by 3 bases, with 10 bases between. Germline loops: CDR1 LGHNA, CDR2 YSLEER. The CDR3 is made up of 15 amino acids. In DNA, the CDR3 is TGCGCCAGCAGCCAAGATGGTTCGAGGACAGATACGCAGTATTTT. Amino acids: CASSQDGSRTDTQYF.

This clone was detected only once. The chain links TRBV6-5 to TRBJ1-2, with D possibly matching TRBD1 (6 bases). The CDR3 contains 14 residues. Germline-derived CDR1 and CDR2 are MNHEY and SVGAGI. Trimming shortened V by 7 bases and J by 2 bases, and 14 bases separated the two germline ends. The CDR3 loop is CASNSGGRNYGYTF. Written as DNA, the CDR3 is TGTGCCAGCAACTCGGGGGGCAGGAACTATGGCTACACCTTC.

In DNA, the CDR3 is TGTGCCAGCAACCCTAGGCGGGCCCGGGGTGGCTACACCTTC. It translates to CASNPRRARGGYTF. The genes are TRBV6-2 or TRBV6-3 and TRBJ1-2; no reliable D call. The CDR3 is 14 residues long. Germline V gives CDR1 MNHEY, CDR2 SVGEGT. Trimming took 7 bases from V and 7 from J, leaving 19 bases between them.

V is TRBV10-3 and J is TRBJ2-5; 7 bases are a match to TRBD1. Germline CDR1 reads ENHRY; CDR2 reads SYGVKD. The J segment lost 2 bases and the V segment lost 11 bases, leaving 11 bases of the junction unmatched. The CDR3 is 14 residues long. CDR3 sequence (DNA): TGTGCCCCCGAGAGGGCCAGGGGGCAAGAGACCCAGTACTTC. Translation: CAPERARGQETQYF.

The chain is built from TRBV11-3 and TRBJ1-1; 10 positions match TRBD1. V shed 3 bases and J 8 bases; nucleotides not matched to a gene: 0. The CDR3 is made up of 12 amino acids. Per germline, CDR1 SGHNT and CDR2 YENEEA. CDR3 in DNA: TGTGCCAGCAGCTTGGGACAGGGGGAAGCTTTCTTT. As protein: CASSLGQGEAFF.

This clone occurred a few times. The chain is built from TRBV12-3 or TRBV12-4 and TRBJ1-1; 7 bases are shared with TRBD1. Trimming at V came to 6 bases and at J to 6 bases, leaving 7 bases not matched to a gene. The CDR3 runs to 13 residues. CDR3: CASRTLTGSEAFF. CDR3 bases: TGTGCCAGCAGAACCCTGACAGGGTCTGAAGCTTTCTTT.